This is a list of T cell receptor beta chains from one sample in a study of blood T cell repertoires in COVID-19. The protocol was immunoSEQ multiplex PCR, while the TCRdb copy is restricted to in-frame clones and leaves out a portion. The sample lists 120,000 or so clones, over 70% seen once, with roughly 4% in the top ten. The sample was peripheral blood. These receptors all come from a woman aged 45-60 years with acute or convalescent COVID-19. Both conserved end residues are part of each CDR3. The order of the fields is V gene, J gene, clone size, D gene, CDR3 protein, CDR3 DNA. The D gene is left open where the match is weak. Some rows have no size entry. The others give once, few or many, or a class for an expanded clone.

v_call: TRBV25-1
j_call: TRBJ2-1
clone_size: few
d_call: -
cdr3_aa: CASSESDGFSYNEQFF
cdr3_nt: TGTGCCAGCAGTGAGAGCGACGGATTCTCCTACAATGAGCAGTTCTTC

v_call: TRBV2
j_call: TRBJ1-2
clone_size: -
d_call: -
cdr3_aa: CASRFTTLRDYGYTF
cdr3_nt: TGTGCCAGCCGATTTACGACCCTCCGGGACTATGGCTACACCTTC

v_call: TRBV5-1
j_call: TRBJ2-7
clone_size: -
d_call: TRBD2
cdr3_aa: CASSLEASGRMGEQYF
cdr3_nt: TGCGCCAGCAGCTTGGAGGCTAGCGGGAGGATGGGCGAGCAGTACTTC

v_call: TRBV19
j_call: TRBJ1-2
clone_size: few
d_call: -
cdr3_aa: CASKDRGPSNYGYTF
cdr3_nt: TGTGCCAGTAAAGACAGAGGTCCCTCTAACTATGGCTACACCTTC

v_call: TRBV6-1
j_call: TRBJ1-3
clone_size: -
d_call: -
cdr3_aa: CASSEARTGLISGNTIYF
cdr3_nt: TGTGCCAGCAGTGAAGCCCGCACAGGGCTCATCTCTGGAAACACCATATATTTT

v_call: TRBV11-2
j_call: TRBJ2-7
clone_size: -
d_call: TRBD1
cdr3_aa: CASSAIPGQSQGDEQYF
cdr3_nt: TGTGCCAGCAGCGCTATCCCGGGACAGTCCCAGGGGGACGAGCAGTACTTC

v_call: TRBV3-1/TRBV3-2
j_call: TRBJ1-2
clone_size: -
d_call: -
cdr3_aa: CASSQVRPDRTMGYTF
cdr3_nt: TGTGCCAGCAGCCAAGTAAGGCCAGATAGAACTATGGGCTACACCTTC

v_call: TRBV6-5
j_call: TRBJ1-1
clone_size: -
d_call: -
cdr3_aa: CASSTGGGWSTEAFF
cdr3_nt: TGTGCCAGCAGTACCGGTGGGGGCTGGTCGACTGAAGCTTTCTTT

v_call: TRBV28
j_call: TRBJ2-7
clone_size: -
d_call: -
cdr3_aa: CASSEAGEEQYF
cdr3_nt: TGTGCCAGCAGTGAAGCCGGGGAAGAGCAGTACTTC

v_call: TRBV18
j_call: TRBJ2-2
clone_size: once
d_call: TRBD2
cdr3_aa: CASSSPGLAGEYTGELFF
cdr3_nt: TGTGCCAGCTCATCCCCGGGACTAGCGGGAGAATACACCGGGGAGCTGTTTTTT

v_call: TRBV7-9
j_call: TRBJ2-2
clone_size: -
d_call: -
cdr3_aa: CASFPYRGGTGELFF
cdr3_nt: TGTGCCAGCTTCCCCTACAGGGGAGGTACCGGGGAGCTGTTTTTT

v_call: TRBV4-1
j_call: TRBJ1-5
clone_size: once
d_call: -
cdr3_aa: CASSQGGWTVNQPQHF
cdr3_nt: TGCGCCAGCAGCCAAGGCGGATGGACAGTAAATCAGCCCCAGCATTTT

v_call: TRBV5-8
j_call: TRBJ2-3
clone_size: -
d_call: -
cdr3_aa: CASSLVPSTDTQYF
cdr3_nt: TGTGCCAGCAGCTTGGTCCCTAGCACAGATACGCAGTATTTT

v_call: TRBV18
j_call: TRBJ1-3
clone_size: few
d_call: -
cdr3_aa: CASSPYGTSGNTIYF
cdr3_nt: TGTGCCAGCTCACCATATGGCACCTCTGGAAACACCATATATTTT

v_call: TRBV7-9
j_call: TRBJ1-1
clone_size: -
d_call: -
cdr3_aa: CASSSSIGVGNTEAFF
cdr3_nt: TGTGCCAGCAGCTCCTCGATCGGGGTTGGGAACACTGAAGCTTTCTTT

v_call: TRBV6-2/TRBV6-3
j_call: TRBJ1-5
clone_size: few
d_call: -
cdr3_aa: CASSLDSSYQPQHF
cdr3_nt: TGTGCCAGCAGTCTGGACAGCAGCTATCAGCCCCAGCATTTT

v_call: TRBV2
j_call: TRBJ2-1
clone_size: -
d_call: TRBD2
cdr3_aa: CASSEGTRRAFF
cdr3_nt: TGTGCCAGCAGTGAAGGGACTAGGCGGGCGTTCTTC

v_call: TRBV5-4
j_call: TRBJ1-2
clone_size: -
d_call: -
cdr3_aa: CASSLDGANYGYTF
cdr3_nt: TGTGCCAGCAGCTTGGATGGGGCGAACTATGGCTACACCTTC

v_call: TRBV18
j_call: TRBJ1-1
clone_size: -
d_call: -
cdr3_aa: CASSPQGENTEAFF
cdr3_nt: TGTGCCAGCTCACCACAGGGGGAGAACACTGAAGCTTTCTTT

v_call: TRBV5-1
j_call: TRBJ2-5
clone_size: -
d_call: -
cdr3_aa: CASRVQQETQYF
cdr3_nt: TGCGCCAGCAGGGTACAGCAAGAGACCCAGTACTTC

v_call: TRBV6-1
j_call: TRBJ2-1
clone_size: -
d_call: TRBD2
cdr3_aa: CASSGGPAGGPLNEQFF
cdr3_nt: TGTGCCAGCAGTGGGGGACCAGCGGGGGGGCCCTTGAATGAGCAGTTCTTC

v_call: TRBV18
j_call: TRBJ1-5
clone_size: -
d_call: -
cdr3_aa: CASSPSGQLNQPQHF
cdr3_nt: TGTGCCAGCTCACCGTCAGGACAGCTCAATCAGCCCCAGCATTTT

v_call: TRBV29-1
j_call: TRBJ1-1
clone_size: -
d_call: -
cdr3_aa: CSVRTRLTPTEAFF
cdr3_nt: TGCAGCGTACGGACAAGGCTGACCCCCACTGAAGCTTTCTTT

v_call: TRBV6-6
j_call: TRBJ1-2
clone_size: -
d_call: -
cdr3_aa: CASSLGGVGGYTF
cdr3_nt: TGTGCCAGCAGCCTAGGAGGGGTCGGTGGCTACACCTTC

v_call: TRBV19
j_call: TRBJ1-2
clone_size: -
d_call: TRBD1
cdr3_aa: CASSFTGGRYGYTF
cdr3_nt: TGTGCCAGTAGTTTCACAGGGGGTCGGTATGGCTACACCTTC

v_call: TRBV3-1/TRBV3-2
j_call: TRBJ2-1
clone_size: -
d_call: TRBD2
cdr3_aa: CASSPHGTSGVDNEQFF
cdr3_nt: TGTGCCAGCAGCCCGCATGGGACTAGCGGGGTAGACAATGAGCAGTTCTTC

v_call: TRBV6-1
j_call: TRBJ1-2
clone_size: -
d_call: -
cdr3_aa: CASRNGNTGGYGYTF
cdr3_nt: TGTGCCAGCAGGAACGGGAATACCGGGGGCTATGGCTACACCTTC

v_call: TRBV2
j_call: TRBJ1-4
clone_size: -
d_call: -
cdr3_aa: CASSRTVRGNEKLFF
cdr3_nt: TGTGCCAGCAGTCGGACGGTGCGGGGCAATGAAAAACTGTTTTTT

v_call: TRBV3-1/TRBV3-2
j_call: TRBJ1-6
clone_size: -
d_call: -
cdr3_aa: CASSAPGVSPLHF
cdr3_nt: TGTGCCAGCAGCGCCCCAGGGGTTTCACCCCTCCACTTT

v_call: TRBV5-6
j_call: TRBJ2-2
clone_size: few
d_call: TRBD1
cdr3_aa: CASSPTGGWTGELFF
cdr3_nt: TGTGCCAGCAGCCCGACAGGGGGCTGGACCGGGGAGCTGTTTTTT

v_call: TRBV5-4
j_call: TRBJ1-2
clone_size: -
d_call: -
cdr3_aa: CASSLGLYGYTF
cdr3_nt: TGTGCCAGCAGCTTGGGTCTGTATGGCTACACCTTC

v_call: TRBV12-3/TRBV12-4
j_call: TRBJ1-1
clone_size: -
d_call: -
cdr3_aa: CASSGDTNTEAFF
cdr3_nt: TGTGCCAGCAGCGGGGACACGAACACTGAAGCTTTCTTT

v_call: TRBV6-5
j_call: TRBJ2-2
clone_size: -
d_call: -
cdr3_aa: CASKRTTGELFF
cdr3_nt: TGTGCCAGCAAGCGGACCACCGGGGAGCTGTTTTTT

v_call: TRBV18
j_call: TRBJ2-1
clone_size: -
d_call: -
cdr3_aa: CASSTTNEQFF
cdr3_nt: TGTGCCAGCTCCACGACTAATGAGCAGTTCTTC

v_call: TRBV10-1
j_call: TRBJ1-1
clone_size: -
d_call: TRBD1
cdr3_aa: CASRGQVNTEAFF
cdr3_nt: TGCGCCAGCAGGGGACAGGTGAACACTGAAGCTTTCTTT

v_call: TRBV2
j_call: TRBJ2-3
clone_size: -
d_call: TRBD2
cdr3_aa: CASTESGSGTDTQYF
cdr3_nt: TGTGCCAGCACCGAAAGCGGGAGTGGCACAGATACGCAGTATTTT

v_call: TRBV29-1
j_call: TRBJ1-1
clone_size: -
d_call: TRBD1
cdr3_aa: CSVEDPAGGTGAFF
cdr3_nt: TGCAGCGTTGAAGATCCGGCAGGGGGAACAGGAGCTTTCTTT

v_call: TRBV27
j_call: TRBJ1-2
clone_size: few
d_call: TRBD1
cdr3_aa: CASSLWGQGNYGYTF
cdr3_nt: TGTGCCAGCAGTTTATGGGGACAGGGAAACTATGGCTACACCTTC

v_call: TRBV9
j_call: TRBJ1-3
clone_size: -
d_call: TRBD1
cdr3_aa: CASSTTGQYSGNTIYF
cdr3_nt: TGTGCCAGCAGCACCACGGGACAGTACTCTGGAAACACCATATATTTT

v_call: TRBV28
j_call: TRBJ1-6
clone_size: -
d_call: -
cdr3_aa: CASRPLQGEGSPLHF
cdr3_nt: TGTGCCAGCAGACCTCTCCAGGGTGAAGGTTCACCCCTCCACTTT

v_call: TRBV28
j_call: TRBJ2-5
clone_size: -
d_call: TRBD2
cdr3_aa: CASSSHLAVQETQYF
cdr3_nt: TGTGCCAGCAGTTCCCATCTAGCGGTGCAAGAGACCCAGTACTTC

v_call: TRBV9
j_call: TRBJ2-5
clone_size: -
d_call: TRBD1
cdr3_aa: CASSAQGMETQYF
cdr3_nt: TGTGCCAGCAGCGCACAGGGGATGGAGACCCAGTACTTC

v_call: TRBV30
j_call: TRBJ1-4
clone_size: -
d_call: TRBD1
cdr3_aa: CASTLTGGREKLFF
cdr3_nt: TGTGCGTCGACCCTGACAGGGGGTCGAGAAAAACTGTTTTTT

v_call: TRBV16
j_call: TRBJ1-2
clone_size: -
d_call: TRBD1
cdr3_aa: CASSQGQGAHYGYTF
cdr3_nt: TGTGCCAGCAGCCAAGGACAGGGGGCTCATTATGGCTACACCTTC

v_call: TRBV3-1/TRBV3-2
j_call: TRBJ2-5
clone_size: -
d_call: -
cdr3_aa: CASSPDLGGQETQYF
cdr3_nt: TGTGCCAGCAGCCCTGACTTGGGGGGCCAAGAGACCCAGTACTTC